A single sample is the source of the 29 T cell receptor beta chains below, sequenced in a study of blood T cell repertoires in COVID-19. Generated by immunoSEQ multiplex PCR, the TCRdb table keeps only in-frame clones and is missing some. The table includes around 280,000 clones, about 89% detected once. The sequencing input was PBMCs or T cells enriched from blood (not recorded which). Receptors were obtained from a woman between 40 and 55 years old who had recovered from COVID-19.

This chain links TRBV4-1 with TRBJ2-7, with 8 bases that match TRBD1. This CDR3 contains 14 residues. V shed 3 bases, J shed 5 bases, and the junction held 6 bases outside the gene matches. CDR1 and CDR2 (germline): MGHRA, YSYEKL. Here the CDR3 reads CASSQVDRVDEQYF. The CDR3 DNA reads TGCGCCAGCAGCCAGGTGGACAGGGTGGACGAGCAGTACTTC.

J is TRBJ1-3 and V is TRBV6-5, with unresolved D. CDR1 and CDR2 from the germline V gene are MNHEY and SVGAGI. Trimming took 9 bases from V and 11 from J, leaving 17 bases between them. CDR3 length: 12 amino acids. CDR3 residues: CASYSLRGAIYF. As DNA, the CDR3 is TGTGCCAGTTACAGTCTTCGTGGCGCCATATATTTT.

DNA of the CDR3: TGTGCCTGGAGTGCTACAGGGATTCAGCCCCAGCATTTT. This gives the protein CAWSATGIQPQHF. The rearrangement uses TRBV30 and TRBJ1-5, with D possibly TRBD1 on 6 matching bases. Germline CDR1 GTSNPN, CDR2 SVGIG (reference sequence). The CDR3 spans 13 residues. Trimming shortened V by 1 base and J by 6 bases, and 10 bases separated the two germline ends.

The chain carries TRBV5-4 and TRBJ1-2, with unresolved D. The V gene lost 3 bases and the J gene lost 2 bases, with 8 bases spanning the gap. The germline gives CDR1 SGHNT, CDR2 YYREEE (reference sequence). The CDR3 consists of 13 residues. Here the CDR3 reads CASSSTPNYGYTF. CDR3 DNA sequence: TGTGCCAGCAGCTCGACACCAAACTATGGCTACACCTTC.

In nucleotides, the CDR3 is TGCAGCGTTGCGGCGGTAATGGGAAACACCATATATTTT. Residues: CSVAAVMGNTIYF. The rearrangement joins TRBV29-1 to TRBJ1-3, with D hard to call. CDR1 and CDR2 (germline): SQVTM, ANQGSEA. The CDR3 runs to 13 residues. The V end lost 4 bases, the J end lost 4 bases, and 11 bases lay between the germline ends. Supplemented by reference TRBV29-1 and TRBJ1-3, the full variable domain reads SAVISQKPSRDICQRGTSLTIQCQVDSQVTMMFWYRQQPGQSLTLIATANQGSEATYESGFVIDKFPISRPNLTFSTLTVSNMSPEDSSIYLCSVAAVMGNTIYFGEGSWLTVV.

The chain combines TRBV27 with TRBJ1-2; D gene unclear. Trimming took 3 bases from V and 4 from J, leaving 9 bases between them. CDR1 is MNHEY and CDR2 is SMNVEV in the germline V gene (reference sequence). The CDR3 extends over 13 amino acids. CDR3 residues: CASSFTQTYGYTF. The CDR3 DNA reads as TGTGCCAGCAGTTTCACACAGACCTATGGCTACACCTTC.

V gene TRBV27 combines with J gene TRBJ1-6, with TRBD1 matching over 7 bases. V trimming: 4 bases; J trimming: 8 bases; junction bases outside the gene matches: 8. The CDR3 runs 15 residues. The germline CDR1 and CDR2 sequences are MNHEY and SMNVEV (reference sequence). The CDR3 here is CASSSSDRVYSPLHF. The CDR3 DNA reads TGTGCCAGCAGTTCTTCCGACAGGGTCTATTCACCCCTCCACTTT.

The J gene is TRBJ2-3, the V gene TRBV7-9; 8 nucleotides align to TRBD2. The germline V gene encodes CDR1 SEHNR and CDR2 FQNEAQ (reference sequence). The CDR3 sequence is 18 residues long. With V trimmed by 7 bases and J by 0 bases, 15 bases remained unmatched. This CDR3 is CASNPRGGRLASTDTQYF. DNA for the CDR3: TGTGCCAGCAATCCCCGGGGGGGTCGTCTGGCTAGCACAGATACGCAGTATTTT.

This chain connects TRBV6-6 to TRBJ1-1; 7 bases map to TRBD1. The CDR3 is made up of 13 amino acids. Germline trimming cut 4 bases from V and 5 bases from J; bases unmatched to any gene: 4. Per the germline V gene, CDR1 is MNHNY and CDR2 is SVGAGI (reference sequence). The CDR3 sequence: CASSLQGRTEAFF. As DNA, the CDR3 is TGTGCCAGCAGTTTACAGGGGCGGACTGAAGCTTTCTTT.

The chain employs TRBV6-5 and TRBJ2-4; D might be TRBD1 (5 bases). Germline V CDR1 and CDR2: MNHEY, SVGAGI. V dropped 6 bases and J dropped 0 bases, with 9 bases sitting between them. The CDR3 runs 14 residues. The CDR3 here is CASSKQAAKNIQYF. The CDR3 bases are TGTGCCAGCAGCAAACAGGCAGCCAAAAACATTCAGTACTTC.

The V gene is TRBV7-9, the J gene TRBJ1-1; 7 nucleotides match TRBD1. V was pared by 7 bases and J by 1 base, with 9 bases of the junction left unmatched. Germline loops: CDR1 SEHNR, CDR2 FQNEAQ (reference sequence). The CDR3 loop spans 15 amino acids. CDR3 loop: CASIQGGEGNTEAFF. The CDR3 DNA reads TGTGCCAGCATCCAAGGGGGCGAGGGGAACACTGAAGCTTTCTTT. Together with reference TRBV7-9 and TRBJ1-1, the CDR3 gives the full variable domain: DTGVSQNPRHKITKRGQNVTFRCDPISEHNRLYWYRQTLGQGPEFLTYFQNEAQLEKSRLLSDRFSAERPKGSFSTLEIQRTEQGDSAMYLCASIQGGEGNTEAFFGQGTRLTVV.

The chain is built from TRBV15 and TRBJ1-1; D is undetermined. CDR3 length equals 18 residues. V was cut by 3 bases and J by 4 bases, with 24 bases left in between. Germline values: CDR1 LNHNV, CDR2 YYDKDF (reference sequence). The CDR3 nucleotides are TGTGCCACCAGCAGTCGCGGAGGCGCCTCCCGAGGGAGCACTGAAGCTTTCTTT. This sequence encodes CATSSRGGASRGSTEAFF.

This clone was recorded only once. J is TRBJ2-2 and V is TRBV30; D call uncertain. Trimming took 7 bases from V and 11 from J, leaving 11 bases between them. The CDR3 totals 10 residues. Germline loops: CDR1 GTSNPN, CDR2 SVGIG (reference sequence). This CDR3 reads CASGRVELFF. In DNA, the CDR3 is TGTGCCTCCGGCCGGGTCGAGCTGTTTTTT.

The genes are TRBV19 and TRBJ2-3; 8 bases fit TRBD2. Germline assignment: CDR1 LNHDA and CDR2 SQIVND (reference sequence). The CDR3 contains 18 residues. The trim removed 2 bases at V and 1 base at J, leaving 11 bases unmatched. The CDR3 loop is CASSIKGKSGGRTDTQYF. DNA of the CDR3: TGTGCCAGTAGTATAAAGGGAAAGTCGGGGGGGCGCACAGATACGCAGTATTTT.

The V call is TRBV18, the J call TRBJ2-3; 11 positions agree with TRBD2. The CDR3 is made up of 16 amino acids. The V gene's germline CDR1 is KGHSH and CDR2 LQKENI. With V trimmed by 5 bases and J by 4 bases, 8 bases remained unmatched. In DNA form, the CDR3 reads TGTGCCAGCTCAACTGGTGGACTAGCGGGTCCAGATACGCAGTATTTT. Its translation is CASSTGGLAGPDTQYF.

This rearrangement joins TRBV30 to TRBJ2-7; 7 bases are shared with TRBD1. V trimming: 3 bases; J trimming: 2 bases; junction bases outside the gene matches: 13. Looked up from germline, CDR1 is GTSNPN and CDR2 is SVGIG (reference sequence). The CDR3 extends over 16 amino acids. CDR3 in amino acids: CAWSPLSRTGAYEQYF. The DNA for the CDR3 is TGTGCCTGGAGCCCCTTATCTCGGACAGGCGCCTACGAGCAGTACTTC.

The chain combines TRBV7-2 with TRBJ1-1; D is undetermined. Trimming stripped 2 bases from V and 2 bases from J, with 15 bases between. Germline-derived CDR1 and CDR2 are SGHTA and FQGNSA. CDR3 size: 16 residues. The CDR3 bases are TGTGCCAGCAGCTTAAGTCTGGGGAGGGATAACACTGAAGCTTTCTTT. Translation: CASSLSLGRDNTEAFF.

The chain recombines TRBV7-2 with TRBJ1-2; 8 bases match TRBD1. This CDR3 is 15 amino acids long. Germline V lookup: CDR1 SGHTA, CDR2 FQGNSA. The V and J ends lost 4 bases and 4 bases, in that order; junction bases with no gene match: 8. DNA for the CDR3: TGTGCCAGCAGCTCAGGACAGGGATTGCGCTATGGCTACACCTTC. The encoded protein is CASSSGQGLRYGYTF.

Here the CDR3 DNA reads TGTGCCAGCAGCTCTCAGGTCCCTCAGCCCCAGCATTTT. Translating gives CASSSQVPQPQHF. The genes are TRBV7-2 and TRBJ1-5; D gene unclear. Trimming pared 4 bases from V and 6 bases from J, leaving 10 bases between. Germline values: CDR1 SGHTA, CDR2 FQGNSA. The CDR3 extends over 13 amino acids.

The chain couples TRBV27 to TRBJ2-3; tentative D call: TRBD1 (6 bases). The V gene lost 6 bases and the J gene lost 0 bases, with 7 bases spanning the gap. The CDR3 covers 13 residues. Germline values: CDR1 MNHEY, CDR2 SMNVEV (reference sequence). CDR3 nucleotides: TGTGCCAGCAGGCAGGGGAGCACAGATACGCAGTATTTT. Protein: CASRQGSTDTQYF.

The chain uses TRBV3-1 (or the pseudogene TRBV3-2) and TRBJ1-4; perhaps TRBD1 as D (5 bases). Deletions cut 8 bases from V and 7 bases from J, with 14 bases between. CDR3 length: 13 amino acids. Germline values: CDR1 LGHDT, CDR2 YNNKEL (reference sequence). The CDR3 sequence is CASHLRGSEKLFF. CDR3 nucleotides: TGTGCCAGCCACCTCCGGGGGAGTGAAAAACTGTTTTTT.

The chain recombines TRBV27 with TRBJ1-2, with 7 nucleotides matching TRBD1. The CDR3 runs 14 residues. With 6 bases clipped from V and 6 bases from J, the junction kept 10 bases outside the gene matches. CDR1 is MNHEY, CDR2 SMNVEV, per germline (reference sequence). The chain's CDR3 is CASSPTGAGNGYTF. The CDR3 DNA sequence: TGTGCCAGCAGCCCAACAGGGGCTGGGAATGGCTACACCTTC.

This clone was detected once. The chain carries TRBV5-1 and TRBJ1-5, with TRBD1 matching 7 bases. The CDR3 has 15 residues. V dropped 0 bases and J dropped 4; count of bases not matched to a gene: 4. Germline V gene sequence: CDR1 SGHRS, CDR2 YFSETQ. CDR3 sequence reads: CASSLGDSANQPQHF. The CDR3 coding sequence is TGCGCCAGCAGCTTGGGGGACAGCGCTAATCAGCCCCAGCATTTT.

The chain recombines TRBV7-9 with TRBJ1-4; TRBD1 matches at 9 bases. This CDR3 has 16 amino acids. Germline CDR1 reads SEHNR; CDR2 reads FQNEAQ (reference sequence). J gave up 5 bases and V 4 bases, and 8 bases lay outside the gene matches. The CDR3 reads CASSSLTGTGNEKLFF. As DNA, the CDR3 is TGTGCCAGCAGCTCACTAACCGGGACAGGGAATGAAAAACTGTTTTTT.

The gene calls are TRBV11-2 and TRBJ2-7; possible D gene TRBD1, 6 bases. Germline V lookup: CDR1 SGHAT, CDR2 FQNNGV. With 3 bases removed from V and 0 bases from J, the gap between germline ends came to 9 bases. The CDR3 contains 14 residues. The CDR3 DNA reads TGTGCCAGCAGCTTGACGGACAGCTCCTACGAGCAGTACTTC. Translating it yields CASSLTDSSYEQYF.

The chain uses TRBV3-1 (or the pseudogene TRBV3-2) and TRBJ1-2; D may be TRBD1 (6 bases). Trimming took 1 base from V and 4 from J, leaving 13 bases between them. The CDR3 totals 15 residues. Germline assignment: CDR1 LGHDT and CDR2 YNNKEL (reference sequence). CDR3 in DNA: TGTGCCAGCAGCCAAGCGACAGGTTTGGGCTATGGCTACACCTTC. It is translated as CASSQATGLGYGYTF.

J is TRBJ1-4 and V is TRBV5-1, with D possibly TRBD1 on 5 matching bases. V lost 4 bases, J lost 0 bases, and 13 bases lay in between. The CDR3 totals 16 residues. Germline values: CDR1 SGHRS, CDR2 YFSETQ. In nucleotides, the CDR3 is TGCGCCAGCAGCAAAGACAGAGCCGCAACTAATGAAAAACTGTTTTTT. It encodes CASSKDRAATNEKLFF.

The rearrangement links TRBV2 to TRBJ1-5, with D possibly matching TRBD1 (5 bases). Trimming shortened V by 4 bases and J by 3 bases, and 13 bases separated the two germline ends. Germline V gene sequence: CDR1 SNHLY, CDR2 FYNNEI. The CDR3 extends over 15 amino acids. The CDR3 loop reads CASSATGVNNQPQHF. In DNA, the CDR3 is TGTGCCAGCAGTGCAACAGGTGTAAACAATCAGCCCCAGCATTTT.

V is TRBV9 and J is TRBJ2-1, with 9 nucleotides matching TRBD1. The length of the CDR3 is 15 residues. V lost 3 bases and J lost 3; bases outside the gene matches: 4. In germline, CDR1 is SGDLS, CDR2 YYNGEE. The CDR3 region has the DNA TGTGCCAGCAGCGCCGGGACAGGGAACTACAATGAGCAGTTCTTC. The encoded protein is CASSAGTGNYNEQFF.